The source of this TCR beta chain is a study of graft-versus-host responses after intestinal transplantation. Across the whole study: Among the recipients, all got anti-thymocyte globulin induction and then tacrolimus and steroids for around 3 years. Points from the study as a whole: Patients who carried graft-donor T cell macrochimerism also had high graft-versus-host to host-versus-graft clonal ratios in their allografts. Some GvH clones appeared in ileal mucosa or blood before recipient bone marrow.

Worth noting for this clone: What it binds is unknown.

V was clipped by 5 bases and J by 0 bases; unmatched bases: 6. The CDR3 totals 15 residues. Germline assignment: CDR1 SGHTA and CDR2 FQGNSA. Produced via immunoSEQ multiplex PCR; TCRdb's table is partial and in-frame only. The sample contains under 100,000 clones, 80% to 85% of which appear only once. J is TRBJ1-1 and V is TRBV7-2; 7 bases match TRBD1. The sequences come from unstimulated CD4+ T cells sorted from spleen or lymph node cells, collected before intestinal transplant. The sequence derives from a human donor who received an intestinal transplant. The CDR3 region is CASSPQTGLNTEAFF. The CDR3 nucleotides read TGTGCCAGCAGCCCCCAGACAGGGTTGAACACTGAAGCTTTCTTT.